The subject of this entry is one T cell receptor beta chain. Its antigen is unknown. This sample is drawn from a study of PD-1 blockade in classical Hodgkin lymphoma. About the research overall: Patients were given intravenous nivolumab, 3 mg/kg, every 2 weeks. Study findings and constraints: A reduction in baseline TCR diversity was reportedly seen in newly diagnosed patients relative to healthy donors. CD4+ TCR diversity climbed significantly by C4D1, unlike CD8+ TCR diversity.

Assay: immunoSEQ multiplex PCR; the TCRdb copy retains only in-frame clones and omits some. The data show some 58,000 clones, around nine tenths seen once. Time point specified: cycle 4 day 1 (C4D1), after less than 7 weeks of nivolumab. Every patient relapsed after autologous stem cell transplantation, and brentuximab vedotin exposure varied. This CDR3 spans 11 amino acids. The sequence derives from a human donor with classical Hodgkin lymphoma. The gene calls are TRBV21-1 and TRBJ2-7; the tabulated D call, TRBD2, remains unverified against the DNA. TRBV21-1 is flagged as a pseudogene. Sequencing used peripheral blood mononuclear cells (PBMCs), obtained before the fourth cycle of nivolumab. The CDR3 DNA reads TGTGCCAGCGGAGGGCTGGACGAGCAGTACTTC. Protein product: CASGGLDEQYF.